The 9 T cell receptor beta chains below were found in one sample sequenced in a study of cytomegalovirus exposure and HLA in healthy donors. PCR used 60 Vbeta primers and 13 Jbeta primers. The assay was immunoSEQ multiplex PCR, and TCRdb's table has in-frame clones only and misses some. The listing records tens of thousands of clones. The sample consisted of PBMCs. The source is a woman in her forties or fifties in good health and CMV-seropositive.

J is TRBJ1-1 and V is TRBV15, with D uncertain. The V end lost 3 bases, the J end lost 1 base, and 12 bases lay between the germline ends. This CDR3 is 15 amino acids long. Germline assignment: CDR1 LNHNV and CDR2 YYDKDF (reference sequence). The CDR3 coding sequence is TGTGCCACCAGCAGGCTTCTTAACAGGAACACTGAAGCTTTCTTT. Translated: CATSRLLNRNTEAFF.

The gene calls are TRBV5-1 and TRBJ1-3; D possibly corresponds to TRBD1 (6 bases). This CDR3 has 15 residues. V was shortened by 5 bases and J by 1 base, with 13 bases between the two germline ends. Germline CDR1 and CDR2: SGHRS and YFSETQ. The CDR3 spells CASRERQGSGNTIYF. The CDR3 nucleotides are TGCGCCAGCAGGGAGAGGCAGGGGTCTGGAAACACCATATATTTT. The variable domain in full, completed from reference TRBV5-1 and TRBJ1-3, reads KAGVTQTPRYLIKTRGQQVTLSCSPISGHRSVSWYQQTPGQGLQFLFEYFSETQRNKGNFPGRFSGRQFSNSRSEMNVSTLELGDSALYLCASRERQGSGNTIYFGEGSWLTVV.

CDR3 DNA: TGTGCCAGCAGTTACTCGTCTGGGGGCGCCGACAATGAGCAGTTCTTC. It yields the protein CASSYSSGGADNEQFF. This chain uses TRBV6-5 with TRBJ2-1, with D possibly matching TRBD1 (6 bases). The CDR3 runs to 16 residues. Trimming shortened V by 0 bases and J by 5 bases, and 14 bases separated the two germline ends. The V gene's germline CDR1 is MNHEY and CDR2 SVGAGI.

The chain uses TRBV18 and TRBJ1-2; tentative D call: TRBD1 (5 bases). The CDR3 sequence is 15 residues long. The V end was cut by 5 bases, the J end by 4 bases, with 17 bases between. The V gene's germline CDR1 is KGHSH and CDR2 LQKENI. CDR3 bases: TGTGCCAGCTCAGCAAACACTTCGGGGGTCTATGGCTACACCTTC. This translates into CASSANTSGVYGYTF.

The V gene is TRBV11-3, the J gene TRBJ1-2; unclear D gene. This CDR3 spans 16 amino acids. With 0 bases removed from V and 2 bases from J, the gap between germline ends came to 13 bases. Germline CDR1 SGHNT, CDR2 YENEEA. The DNA of the CDR3 is TGTGCCAGCAGCTTAGATTTCCAGGTGGCCAACTATGGCTACACCTTC. It is translated as CASSLDFQVANYGYTF. Looking up the rest from reference TRBV11-3 and TRBJ1-2 gives the full variable domain: EAGVVQSPRYKIIEKKQPVAFWCNPISGHNTLYWYLQNLGQGPELLIRYENEEAVDDSQLPKDRFSAERLKGVDSTLKIQPAELGDSAVYLCASSLDFQVANYGYTFGSGTRLTVV.

The genes are TRBV27 and TRBJ1-2; D unresolved. CDR1 and CDR2 from the germline V gene are MNHEY and SMNVEV (reference sequence). The CDR3 loop spans 14 amino acids. V dropped 5 bases and J dropped 4 bases, with 14 bases sitting between them. DNA of the CDR3: TGTGCCAGCAGTCAGGAAGGGAGGCTCTATGGCTACACCTTC. Translated: CASSQEGRLYGYTF.

The V call is TRBV5-1, the J call TRBJ2-7, with TRBD2 matching 9 bases. The trim removed 2 bases at V and 5 bases at J, leaving 2 bases unmatched. Germline V gene sequence: CDR1 SGHRS, CDR2 YFSETQ. There are 13 residues in the CDR3. The CDR3 is CASSFSGSNEQYF. CDR3 in DNA: TGCGCCAGCAGCTTTAGCGGGAGTAACGAGCAGTACTTC.

The chain joins TRBV6-1 to TRBJ2-1; possible D gene TRBD1, 5 bases. The V end was cut by 5 bases, the J end by 1 base, with 9 bases between. This CDR3 has 14 amino acids. The germline CDR1 and CDR2 sequences are MNHNS and SASEGT. The CDR3 loop reads CASSKTDSYNEQFF. The CDR3 DNA sequence: TGTGCCAGCAGTAAGACAGATTCCTACAATGAGCAGTTCTTC.

Details on this clone: The sample carries other DNA sequences with the same CDR3. This chain uses TRBV13 with TRBJ1-1; tentatively, D is TRBD1 (5 bases). CDR3 length: 18 amino acids. Germline CDR1 is PRHDT and CDR2 is FYEKMQ (reference sequence). The V gene lost 11 bases and the J gene lost 1 base, with 29 bases spanning the gap. In nucleotides, the CDR3 is TGTGCCTCCAGCCAGGGAGGAGGATGGTTCCCTCAGAACACTGAAGCTTTCTTT. Amino acid sequence: CASSQGGGWFPQNTEAFF. The full variable domain, with the rest looked up from reference TRBV13 and TRBJ1-1, is AAGVIQSPRHLIKEKRETATLKCYPIPRHDTVYWYQQGPGQDPQFLISFYEKMQSDKGSIPDRFSAQQFSDYHSELNMSSLELGDSALYFCASSQGGGWFPQNTEAFFGQGTRLTVV.